This record concerns one T cell receptor beta chain sequence. Its antigen remains unidentified. The record originates from a study of blood T cells in healthy people across ages. Study-wide background: Template switching retrieved approximately one barcoded beta molecule for each two T cells.

The authors ran a second PCR of 7 to 11 cycles using a sample-barcoded 5' primer and a J-beta primer mix. Using its own MiXCR run on the 5' RACE reads, TCRdb lists one record per CDR3 protein. The sample lists about 690,000 distinct CDR3 sequences; 40% to 45% were seen once. Study-wide findings and caveats: The long-lived group displayed more naive CD4+ cells, plus higher diversity, than the aged donors did. Calculation of diversity from one million T cells yielded estimates considered to be underestimates.

Per sample, at least 5.5 micrograms of total RNA were extracted. V lost 5 bases, J lost 5 bases, and 5 bases stayed unmatched. The length of the CDR3 is 14 residues. CDR1 is ENHRY and CDR2 is SYGVKD in the germline V gene. This receptor was taken from an elderly man in good health. The sequencing sample was made of blood. The rearrangement joins TRBV10-3 to TRBJ2-5; 10 bases fit TRBD2. The CDR3 reads CAISPSGSLETQYF. CDR3 in DNA: TGTGCCATCAGTCCTAGCGGGAGTCTGGAGACCCAGTACTTC.